The T cell receptor (beta chain) under discussion was sequenced for a study of cytomegalovirus exposure and HLA in healthy donors. The PCR had 60 Vbeta and 13 Jbeta primers. Profiled with immunoSEQ multiplex PCR; TCRdb holds only in-frame clones, not every one. The top ten clones hold around 4.2% of a sample with some 120,000 clones, around 79% of them seen once. Germline V gene sequence: CDR1 MNHNY, CDR2 SVGAGI (reference sequence). With V trimmed by 6 bases and J by 7 bases, 12 bases remained unmatched. This CDR3 comprises 15 residues. The rearrangement uses TRBV6-6 and TRBJ1-5; 7 nucleotides line up with TRBD1. This sequence was found in a woman between 35 and 50 years old in good health and CMV-seronegative. The sequenced sample was PBMCs. The CDR3 region is CASRTRQGLFQPQHF. In DNA form, the CDR3 reads TGTGCCAGCAGGACCCGACAGGGTCTTTTCCAGCCCCAGCATTTT.